The 32 T cell receptor beta chains below come from one sample, sequenced in a study of cytomegalovirus exposure and HLA in healthy donors. PCR involved 60 Vbeta and 13 Jbeta primers. Assay used: immunoSEQ multiplex PCR; TCRdb lists only in-frame clones, some missing. The repertoire holds roughly 120,000 clones, with roughly 8.6% as singletons. Sequencing input: PBMCs. The origin of the receptors is a middle-aged woman in good health and CMV-seropositive.

The gene calls are TRBV9 and TRBJ2-7; the match to TRBD2 covers 9 bases. The CDR3 covers 15 residues. V gave up 0 bases and J gave up 5 bases; unmatched junction bases: 6. The germline V gene has CDR1 SGDLS and CDR2 YYNGEE. CDR3 sequence: CASSVGAGGPHEQYF. CDR3 in DNA: TGTGCCAGCAGCGTAGGGGCGGGGGGGCCCCACGAGCAGTACTTC.

This clone was recorded a few times. The chain joins TRBV6-1 to TRBJ2-1, with D possibly being TRBD2 (6 bases). The CDR3 runs 12 residues. V was shortened by 10 bases and J by 3 bases, with 10 bases between the two germline ends. Germline values: CDR1 MNHNS, CDR2 SASEGT. The CDR3 sequence is CAIPGLYNEQFF. DNA of the CDR3: TGTGCCATCCCGGGACTCTACAATGAGCAGTTCTTC.

This clone turned up a few times. The rearrangement uses TRBV5-1 and TRBJ2-2, with TRBD1 matching 8 bases. V was pared by 2 bases and J by 5 bases, with 8 bases of the junction left unmatched. The CDR3 is made up of 16 amino acids. Germline loops: CDR1 SGHRS, CDR2 YFSETQ. DNA of the CDR3: TGCGCCAGCAGCTTTGGACAGGGAGTTTTAACCGGGGAGCTGTTTTTT. Translating it yields CASSFGQGVLTGELFF.

The chain recombines TRBV19 with TRBJ1-5; 9 bases match TRBD1. The trim removed 7 bases at V and 4 bases at J, leaving 14 bases unmatched. Germline loops: CDR1 LNHDA, CDR2 SQIVND (reference sequence). The CDR3 length is 17 residues. This CDR3 is CASTSYRAGTGNQPQHF. In DNA, the CDR3 is TGTGCCAGTACCTCATATCGTGCCGGGACAGGGAATCAGCCCCAGCATTTT.

This chain connects TRBV5-4 to TRBJ2-5, with D maybe TRBD1 (5 bases). From germline, CDR1 is SGHNT and CDR2 YYREEE (reference sequence). V was trimmed by 2 bases and J by 2 bases, leaving 10 bases between them. The CDR3 contains 14 residues. This CDR3 reads CASSFRAGQETQYF. The CDR3 region has the DNA TGTGCCAGCAGCTTCAGGGCCGGTCAAGAGACCCAGTACTTC.

This sequence joins TRBV7-6 and TRBJ1-1; TRBD1 matches at 10 bases. V trimming: 6 bases; J trimming: 4 bases; junction bases outside the gene matches: 14. This CDR3 spans 17 amino acids. CDR1 is SGHVS, CDR2 FNYEAQ, per germline. CDR3 DNA: TGTGCCAGCAGTTTTGGGTCCCTCCGGGACAGGGGCACTGAAGCTTTCTTT. Amino acids: CASSFGSLRDRGTEAFF.

This clone was observed a few times. The J gene is TRBJ1-6, the V gene TRBV6-5, with D uncertain. The CDR3 is 14 residues long. Germline CDR1 and CDR2: MNHEY and SVGAGI. Deletions cut 5 bases from V and 9 bases from J, with 14 bases between. For the CDR3, the DNA is TGTGCCAGCAGTCGGGCGCCCGGGGTTTCACCCCTCCACTTT. Encoded protein: CASSRAPGVSPLHF.

This clone was found a few times. The V gene is TRBV7-8, the J gene TRBJ1-1, with D possibly matching TRBD1 (6 bases). There are 15 residues in the CDR3. V gave up 0 bases and J gave up 3 bases, with 11 bases separating them. Germline V gives CDR1 SGHVS, CDR2 FQNEAQ. The CDR3 DNA reads as TGTGCCAGCAGCTTAGCGAGGGACAAGTACACTGAAGCTTTCTTT. It yields the protein CASSLARDKYTEAFF.

This chain connects TRBV30 to TRBJ2-1, with 11 nucleotides matching TRBD2. Germline V gene data show CDR1 as GTSNPN and CDR2 as SVGIG (reference sequence). The CDR3 totals 13 residues. V dropped 5 bases and J dropped 4; count of bases not matched to a gene: 1. The CDR3 coding sequence is TGTGCCTGGTTAGCGGGGGGGTACAATGAGCAGTTCTTC. This encodes CAWLAGGYNEQFF.

This clone was observed a handful of times. This chain links TRBV12-5 with TRBJ1-2; D possibly corresponds to TRBD1 (5 bases). CDR1 LGHNT and CDR2 FRNRAP come from the germline V gene. Deletions cut 5 bases from V and 12 bases from J, with 16 bases between. This CDR3 contains 12 residues. CDR3 loop: CASGGGAQLDTF. CDR3 DNA sequence: TGTGCTAGTGGTGGAGGGGCACAGCTGGACACCTTC. The entire variable domain, with the rest obtained from reference TRBV12-5 and TRBJ1-2, is as follows: DARVTQTPRHKVTEMGQEVTMRCQPILGHNTVFWYRQTMMQGLELLAYFRNRAPLDDSGMPKDRFSAEMPDATLATLKIQPSEPRDSAVYFCASGGGAQLDTFGSGTRLTVV.

This chain connects TRBV15 to TRBJ1-5; TRBD1 might be the D (5 bases). Trimming stripped 5 bases from V and 5 bases from J, with 10 bases between. The CDR3 extends over 13 amino acids. The germline CDR1 and CDR2 sequences are LNHNV and YYDKDF (reference sequence). Written as DNA, the CDR3 is TGTGCCACCAGCGGAACAGGTTATCAGCCCCAGCATTTT. Translation: CATSGTGYQPQHF.

In this sample, this clone turned up a few times. V usage is TRBV6-1 and J usage is TRBJ1-5; 8 nucleotides agree with TRBD1. CDR1 and CDR2 (germline): MNHNS, SASEGT. The CDR3 extends over 14 amino acids. V shed 8 bases and J 4 bases; nucleotides not matched to a gene: 7. Here the CDR3 DNA reads TGTGCCAGCCTATCGACAGGGGCGAATCAGCCCCAGCATTTT. Translating gives CASLSTGANQPQHF.

The J gene is TRBJ2-1, the V gene TRBV7-9; 10 nucleotides line up with TRBD2. The CDR3 length is 14 residues. In germline, CDR1 is SEHNR, CDR2 FQNEAQ (reference sequence). V was pared by 8 bases and J by 5 bases, with 6 bases of the junction left unmatched. The CDR3 coding sequence is TGTGCCAGCTCGATAGCGGGGGGTCACAATGAGCAGTTCTTC. This gives the protein CASSIAGGHNEQFF.

This clone was detected only a few times. The rearrangement joins TRBV7-9 to TRBJ2-7, with TRBD1 matching 7 bases. In germline, CDR1 is SEHNR, CDR2 FQNEAQ (reference sequence). V was clipped by 3 bases and J by 1 base; unmatched bases: 9. The length of the CDR3 is 16 residues. The CDR3 spells CASSLQDRDLSYEQYF. CDR3 nucleotide sequence: TGTGCCAGCAGCTTGCAAGACAGGGACCTGTCCTACGAGCAGTACTTC. Complete variable domain (other parts from reference TRBV7-9 and TRBJ2-7): DTGVSQNPRHKITKRGQNVTFRCDPISEHNRLYWYRQTLGQGPEFLTYFQNEAQLEKSRLLSDRFSAERPKGSFSTLEIQRTEQGDSAMYLCASSLQDRDLSYEQYFGPGTRLTVT.

The table lists this clone with a few counts. The chain is built from TRBV6-1 and TRBJ2-3; TRBD1 aligns across 7 bases. The CDR3 consists of 15 residues. The V segment lost 9 bases and the J segment 4 bases; nucleotides outside the gene matches: 13. CDR1 MNHNS and CDR2 SASEGT come from the germline V gene. The CDR3 region has the DNA TGTGCCAGTATAGAGACAGGGCTGGGGGCAGATACGCAGTATTTT. Its translation: CASIETGLGADTQYF.

The chain recombines TRBV5-4 with TRBJ2-7, with TRBD1 matching over 9 bases. V lost 4 bases, J lost 3 bases, and 5 bases stayed unmatched. The CDR3 consists of 14 residues. Germline V gives CDR1 SGHNT, CDR2 YYREEE (reference sequence). CDR3 sequence reads: CASSHGTGIYEQYF. As DNA, the CDR3 is TGTGCCAGCAGCCACGGGACAGGGATCTACGAGCAGTACTTC.

The rearrangement uses TRBV7-9 and TRBJ2-2; 7 bases are shared with TRBD1. V dropped 3 bases and J dropped 6; count of bases not matched to a gene: 1. CDR3 size: 13 residues. Germline V gives CDR1 SEHNR, CDR2 FQNEAQ (reference sequence). This CDR3 reads CASSFTGAGELFF. In nucleotides, the CDR3 is TGTGCCAGCAGCTTTACAGGGGCCGGGGAGCTGTTTTTT.

This clone has a handful of counts. Distinct nucleotide sequences in the sample also encode this CDR3. The chain has TRBV5-1 and TRBJ2-5; D ambiguous. Trimming shortened V by 2 bases and J by 3 bases, and 2 bases separated the two germline ends. The CDR3 is 11 amino acids. Looked up from germline, CDR1 is SGHRS and CDR2 is YFSETQ. CDR3 sequence (DNA): TGCGCCAGCAGCTTTAAAGAGACCCAGTACTTC. It specifies CASSFKETQYF.

The chain employs TRBV6-5 and TRBJ2-7; 12 bases map to TRBD1. V lost 0 bases and J lost 7; bases outside the gene matches: 7. The CDR3 is 16 residues long. Germline assignment: CDR1 MNHEY and CDR2 SVGAGI. The CDR3 nucleotides read TGTGCCAGCAGTTACTCACTGGGACAGGGGGCGGGGGAGCAGTACTTC. Amino acid sequence: CASSYSLGQGAGEQYF.

This clone has a handful of counts. For the CDR3, the DNA is TGTGCCAGCAGCCAACAGGTCTCCGCCCTCGAGCAGTACTTC. It encodes CASSQQVSALEQYF. The genes are TRBV11-2 and TRBJ2-7; D possibly corresponds to TRBD1 (5 bases). CDR3 length: 14 residues. Germline V gene data show CDR1 as SGHAT and CDR2 as FQNNGV. The V and J ends lost 5 bases and 6 bases respectively, with 17 bases between them.

V is TRBV15 and J is TRBJ1-3, with D perhaps matching TRBD1 (6 bases). Germline CDR1 and CDR2: LNHNV and YYDKDF (reference sequence). The CDR3 is 15 residues long. V dropped 5 bases and J dropped 1 base, with 12 bases sitting between them. Here the CDR3 reads CATSPLRGSGNTIYF. CDR3 bases: TGTGCCACCAGCCCACTGAGGGGGTCTGGAAACACCATATATTTT.

This chain connects TRBV6-6 to TRBJ2-2; D is unclear. This CDR3 has 11 amino acids. V was shortened by 7 bases and J by 5 bases, with 5 bases between the two germline ends. The germline V gene encodes CDR1 MNHNY and CDR2 SVGAGI (reference sequence). The chain's CDR3 is CASTPTGELFF. CDR3 in DNA: TGTGCCAGCACTCCGACCGGGGAGCTGTTTTTT.

This sequence joins TRBV5-4 and TRBJ2-5; 10 positions match TRBD2. The DNA end is more similar to TRBJ2-7, so the J call may be wrong. The CDR3 loop spans 15 amino acids. Per the germline V gene, CDR1 is SGHNT and CDR2 is YYREEE (reference sequence). In DNA form, the CDR3 reads TGTGCCAGCAGCTTAGGACTAGCGGACCGCTACGAGCAGTACTTC. Translation: CASSLGLADRYEQYF.

The CDR3 protein is CASSPPETGGGYGYTF. The CDR3 region has the DNA TGTGCCAGCTCACCACCGGAAACAGGGGGGGGCTATGGCTACACCTTC. The V and J genes are TRBV18 and TRBJ1-2; 8 nucleotides align to TRBD1. The CDR3 extends over 16 amino acids. V was pared by 0 bases and J by 4 bases, with 7 bases of the junction left unmatched. Germline V lookup: CDR1 KGHSH, CDR2 LQKENI.

The genes are TRBV15 and TRBJ1-4; the D is unclear. The CDR3 sequence is 16 residues long. Per the germline V gene, CDR1 is LNHNV and CDR2 is YYDKDF (reference sequence). Between the trimmed V and J ends, which lost 4 bases and 4 bases, there was a span of 16 bases. CDR3 loop: CATSTPLLGVNEKLFF. DNA for the CDR3: TGTGCCACCAGCACGCCATTGCTCGGGGTTAATGAAAAACTGTTTTTT.

This clone was counted between two and nine times. The chain joins TRBV9 to TRBJ1-3; 7 positions match TRBD1. This CDR3 has 15 residues. The trim removed 1 base at V and 0 bases at J, leaving 1 base unmatched. Germline V gene data show CDR1 as SGDLS and CDR2 as YYNGEE. The DNA for the CDR3 is TGTGCCAGCAGCGTAACAGGGGTCTCTGGAAACACCATATATTTT. It codes for CASSVTGVSGNTIYF.

This clone was picked up a small number of times. The chain joins TRBV30 to TRBJ2-5, with 7 positions matching TRBD1. Germline V lookup: CDR1 GTSNPN, CDR2 SVGIG (reference sequence). V lost 0 bases, J lost 5 bases, and 9 bases stayed unmatched. The CDR3 extends over 15 amino acids. The CDR3 reads CAWSVMQGVLETQYF. The CDR3 DNA sequence: TGTGCCTGGAGTGTAATGCAGGGGGTCCTTGAGACCCAGTACTTC.

V usage is TRBV18 and J usage is TRBJ1-3, with unresolved D. Germline V CDR1 and CDR2: KGHSH, LQKENI. The CDR3 length is 15 residues. The ends were cut back, 3 bases at V and 0 bases at J, with 9 bases in the middle. CDR3 nucleotides: TGTGCCAGCTCACCGGCAGGCTTCTCTGGAAACACCATATATTTT. It specifies CASSPAGFSGNTIYF.

The J gene is TRBJ2-5, the V gene TRBV9; tentatively, D is TRBD1 (6 bases). The J call could be wrong; TRBJ2-7 is a better fit for the DNA end. CDR1 is SGDLS and CDR2 is YYNGEE in the germline V gene. CDR3 length equals 16 residues. The CDR3 loop reads CASSVGGQGFTYEQYF. Written as DNA, the CDR3 is TGTGCCAGCAGCGTAGGGGGTCAGGGGTTCACCTACGAGCAGTACTTC.

This clone was recorded a few times. The genes are TRBV7-8 and TRBJ2-5; D not resolved. CDR1 SGHVS and CDR2 FQNEAQ come from the germline V gene. This CDR3 contains 14 residues. The ends were cut back, 0 bases at V and 5 bases at J, with 10 bases in the middle. The CDR3 bases are TGTGCCAGCAGCTTAGCCCGCCAACGGGAGACCCAGTACTTC. It specifies CASSLARQRETQYF.

This clone was seen more than once but under ten times. The chain uses TRBV6-6 and TRBJ2-7; D ambiguous. With 0 bases removed from V and 6 bases from J, the gap between germline ends came to 9 bases. Germline V gene data show CDR1 as MNHNY and CDR2 as SVGAGI (reference sequence). The CDR3 has 13 residues. The CDR3 is CASSYSEIGEQYF. For the CDR3, the DNA is TGTGCCAGCAGTTACTCGGAGATTGGCGAGCAGTACTTC.

This clone has more than one count but fewer than ten. Written as DNA, the CDR3 is TGTGCCAGCAGTTACCCGGGAGGTACGCAGTATTTT. Its translation is CASSYPGGTQYF. The chain employs TRBV6-5 and TRBJ2-3; TRBD2 aligns across 7 bases. The J segment lost 8 bases and the V segment lost 2 bases, leaving 1 base of the junction unmatched. The CDR3 is 12 residues long. CDR1 is MNHEY, CDR2 SVGAGI, per germline.